Listed here is a single T cell receptor beta chain. The data are from a study of blood T cell repertoires in COVID-19. About the research overall: The origin of the acute and convalescent COVID-19 samples was the United States, Italy and Spain. Sources were T cells, B-cell-depleted T cells, or PBMCs; the material itself was cDNA or gDNA.

As handled by the study authors: The assay estimated nucleated cells by amplifying reference gene primers. Assay: immunoSEQ multiplex PCR; the TCRdb copy retains only in-frame clones and omits some. V and J calls and clone size are as listed in that table; D and trimming were resolved from the DNA. This sample carries about 88,000 clones, over 90% of them seen once, and the ten largest clones take approximately 1.8%. The CDR3 runs 17 residues. J lost 5 bases, V lost 1 base, and 11 bases had no gene match. Germline V lookup: CDR1 SEHNR, CDR2 FQNEAQ (reference sequence). The chain uses TRBV7-9 and TRBJ2-5; 9 bases agree with TRBD1. The sequencing input was peripheral blood. This TCR was sampled from a man aged 55 to 70 with acute or convalescent COVID-19. CDR3 in DNA: TGTGCCAGCAGCTTAGTATGGACAGGGGCCCCAGTGGAGACCCAGTACTTC. Translated: CASSLVWTGAPVETQYF.